Below are 8 T cell receptor beta chains sequenced from a single sample in a study of metastatic and nonmetastatic thyroid tumors. TCRdb re-called the PCR reads through MiXCR. The sample yields 37,000 or so clones, about 18% seen once. All patients reached thyroid surgery having received no treatment beforehand. The sample taken for sequencing was blood. The receptors come from a male donor with papillary thyroid cancer or a benign thyroid nodule (not recorded which). Some clones in this sample may be carry-over from other donors' samples.

The chain is built from TRBV5-1 and TRBJ2-2; maybe TRBD2 (7 bases). Looked up from germline, CDR1 is SGHRS and CDR2 is YFSETQ. This CDR3 contains 16 residues. With 4 bases removed from V and 4 bases from J, the gap between germline ends came to 17 bases. In DNA, the CDR3 is TGCGCCAGCAGCCTTCGGGAAGGGGGGGTCACCGGGGAGCTGTTTTTT. It specifies CASSLREGGVTGELFF. The whole variable domain, remainder taken from reference TRBV5-1 and TRBJ2-2, is KAGVTQTPRYLIKTRGQQVTLSCSPISGHRSVSWYQQTPGQGLQFLFEYFSETQRNKGNFPGRFSGRQFSNSRSEMNVSTLELGDSALYLCASSLREGGVTGELFFGEGSRLTVL.

This clone was seen more than once but under ten times. A junction boundary mismatches the germline segment, possibly from a read error. The gene calls are TRBV7-6 and TRBJ2-5, with D maybe TRBD2 (6 bases). This CDR3 region has 12 residues. Germline values: CDR1 SGHVS, CDR2 FNYEAQ. This chain's CDR3 is CVSSPIWEDQYF. For the CDR3, the DNA is TGTGTCAGCAGCCCAATTTGGGAGGACCAGTACTTC.

This clone has at least ten counts. The chain is built from TRBV2 and TRBJ1-1; TRBD1 matches 10 bases. The CDR3 totals 14 residues. Germline V gene data show CDR1 as SNHLY and CDR2 as FYNNEI. Germline trimming cut 9 bases from V and 5 bases from J; bases unmatched to any gene: 9. The CDR3 region has the DNA TGTGCCAGTACTCACCGGGACAGGGGAACTGAAGCTTTCTTT. Protein: CASTHRDRGTEAFF.

The chain recombines TRBV28 with TRBJ1-2; 9 bases align to TRBD1. This CDR3 has 17 residues. J lost 1 base, V lost 2 bases, and 8 bases had no gene match. Germline lookup yields CDR1 MDHEN and CDR2 SYDVKM. The CDR3 reads CASSLPGQGAFNYGYTF. The CDR3 DNA follows: TGTGCCAGCAGTTTACCGGGACAGGGTGCTTTTAACTATGGCTACACCTTC.

This clone has ten or more counts. The rearrangement links TRBV10-3 to TRBJ1-6, with TRBD1 as a possible D gene (6 bases). This CDR3 has 15 amino acids. V shed 0 bases and J shed 7 bases, with 10 bases lying between them. Germline values: CDR1 ENHRY, CDR2 SYGVKD. This chain's CDR3 is CAISESRTVNSPLHF. The CDR3, as DNA: TGTGCCATCAGTGAGTCGAGGACAGTAAATTCACCCCTCCACTTT.

This clone was counted many times. The V call is TRBV5-6, the J call TRBJ2-7; D unresolved. V gave up 4 bases and J gave up 4 bases, with 12 bases separating them. The CDR3 has 13 residues. Looked up from germline, CDR1 is SGHDT and CDR2 is YYEEEE. CDR3 residues: CASSPTTVYEQYF. The CDR3 coding sequence is TGTGCCAGCAGCCCGACCACGGTTTACGAGCAGTACTTC.

Notes on this clone: It may be a read error: a sequence one base away is much more abundant. The sample holds other DNA sequences that translate to the same CDR3. The gene calls are TRBV7-9 and TRBJ1-5; D perhaps matches TRBD1 (5 bases). Trimming removed 1 base at V and 7 bases at J, with 14 bases between. Germline values: CDR1 SEHNR, CDR2 FQNEAQ (reference sequence). This CDR3 is 15 amino acids long. The CDR3 DNA follows: TGTGCCAGCAGCTTAGGGGGCGGAGGATCGCAGCCCCAGCATTTT. It codes for CASSLGGGGSQPQHF. The variable domain in full, completed from reference TRBV7-9 and TRBJ1-5, reads DTGVSQNPRHKITKRGQNVTFRCDPISEHNRLYWYRQTLGQGPEFLTYFQNEAQLEKSRLLSDRFSAERPKGSFSTLEIQRTEQGDSAMYLCASSLGGGGSQPQHFGDGTRLSIL.

This clone was seen repeatedly, ten times or more. The V and J genes are TRBV5-1 and TRBJ2-3; 9 nucleotides match TRBD2. Germline CDR1 is SGHRS and CDR2 is YFSETQ. J was trimmed by 14 bases and V by 2 bases; bases with no gene match: 12. This CDR3 is 14 amino acids long. CDR3 region: CASSFSGGDTYWYF. Written as DNA, the CDR3 is TGCGCCAGCAGCTTTAGCGGGGGTGACACATATTGGTATTTT.